The clone carrying this T cell receptor (beta chain) was counted ten times or more. No antigen is known for it. The data were taken from a study of T cells in Graves' hyperthyroidism and ophthalmopathy. Researchers amplified the TCR beta CDR3 regions from RNA transcripts. Primed by the HTBI set, a first-round RT-PCR was run on the TCR CDR3. TCRdb re-derived calls from the multiplex PCR reads in MiXCR, one entry per CDR3 protein. The profile shows tens of thousands of distinct CDR3 sequences, approximately 58% of them singletons. Whole-study findings and limits: Clonotypes that were expanded in thyroid above 0.001 mostly appeared in blood too.

Newly diagnosed hyperthyroidism, duration under 2 months, in patients aged 18 to 65. This TCR was sampled from a man aged 18 to 30 with Graves' hyperthyroidism. Sequencing was carried out using peripheral blood or thyroid tissue (not recorded which).

Written as DNA, the CDR3 is TGTGCCAGCAGTTACTCGGACAGGGACTATGGCTACACCTTC. It specifies CASSYSDRDYGYTF. This rearrangement joins TRBV6-5 to TRBJ1-2, with 8 bases fitting TRBD1. With 0 bases clipped from V and 3 bases from J, the junction kept 0 bases outside the gene matches. Germline CDR1 and CDR2: MNHEY and SVGAGI. The CDR3 extends over 14 amino acids.